This is a list of T cell receptor beta chains from one sample in a study of T cells after yellow fever vaccination. TCRdb re-called the 5' RACE reads through MiXCR, storing one row per CDR3 protein. The sample shows hundreds of thousands of distinct CDR3 sequences, approximately 12% of them seen only once. The sequences come from CD4+ T cells sorted from PBMCs, collected 15 days after the yellow fever booster vaccination. The receptors were gathered from a man aged 18 to 29 who received the YFV17D yellow fever vaccine. CDR3s include the opening cysteine and the closing phenylalanine or tryptophan. The order of the fields is V gene, CDR3 protein.

>TRBV7-2
CASSRSSSANTGELFF
>TRBV3-1
CASSQVKAGTGLGGGYTF
>TRBV6-2/TRBV6-3
CASSFKETYEQYF
>TRBV5-1
CASSRGQGYEKLFF
>TRBV20-1
CSARRQGLSTNQPQHF
>TRBV28
CASRAPRAPSTDTQYF
>TRBV7-2
CASSLSGGAKETQYF
>TRBV25-1
CASSAPTGTGHNEQFF
>TRBV30
CAWSVGQGGTLGEQFF
>TRBV7-2
CASSPLPGRGTYEQYF
>TRBV5-1
CASSLDGSSGNTIYF
>TRBV5-6
CASSLPGLHYNEQFF
>TRBV14
CASSHTPWPTPTYEQYF
>TRBV9
CASSVGSLRQTQYF
>TRBV12-3/TRBV12-4
CASSPGVDTQYF
>TRBV20-1
CSAKTSGTSSGEQYF
>TRBV20-1
CSAAGTSYGYTF
>TRBV3-1
CASSRSLAGGRNEQFF
>TRBV11-2
CASSLDRLLDTQYF
>TRBV12-3/TRBV12-4
CASSFNGGGRQETQYF
>TRBV9
CASSARTDARLSSYEQYF
>TRBV4-2
CASSQGALAGGKGTGELFF
>TRBV4-3
CASSQDRPGSGEQYF
>TRBV6-5
CASSTRRGVTEAFF
>TRBV6-1
CASSEAQGKAGELFF
>TRBV20-1
CSASLAGGSTDTQYF
>TRBV9
CASRSSGGAGEMYF
>TRBV20-1
CSAETPGRKNTEAFF
>TRBV29-1
CSAETGGDGYTF
>TRBV29-1
CSARRVVASGGTADTQYF